One and the same sample provided the 32 T cell receptor beta chains below, sequenced in a study of blood T cell repertoires in COVID-19. Profiled with immunoSEQ multiplex PCR; TCRdb holds only in-frame clones, not every one. This table holds about 300,000 clones, around 86% found once. Material: PBMCs or T cells enriched from blood (not recorded which). All receptors derive from a middle-aged woman who had recovered from COVID-19.

V gene TRBV3-1 (or the pseudogene TRBV3-2) combines with J gene TRBJ1-2, with TRBD1 matching 9 bases. The V segment lost 1 base and the J segment 5 bases; nucleotides outside the gene matches: 5. This CDR3 is built from 15 residues. Germline assignment: CDR1 LGHDT and CDR2 YNNKEL (reference sequence). CDR3 DNA: TGTGCCAGCAGCCAAGGATGGACAGGGGAGTATGGCTACACCTTC. Protein product: CASSQGWTGEYGYTF.

The V call is TRBV25-1, the J call TRBJ1-3; possible D gene TRBD1, 6 bases. The V gene's germline CDR1 is MGHDK and CDR2 SYGVNS. This CDR3 comprises 15 residues. Between the trimmed V and J ends, which lost 7 bases and 0 bases, there was a span of 13 bases. CDR3 nucleotide sequence: TGTGCCAGCAACTCAAACAGGGACTCTGGAAACACCATATATTTT. This codes for CASNSNRDSGNTIYF.

The chain uses TRBV3-1 (or the pseudogene TRBV3-2) and TRBJ1-2; 7 nucleotides agree with TRBD1. V was clipped by 9 bases and J by 3 bases; unmatched bases: 4. CDR1 and CDR2 (germline): LGHDT, YNNKEL (reference sequence). CDR3 length equals 12 residues. This CDR3 is CASQGQYYGYTF. The CDR3, as DNA: TGTGCCAGTCAGGGACAGTACTATGGCTACACCTTC.

The gene calls are TRBV19 and TRBJ2-2, with 8 bases identical to TRBD2. From germline, CDR1 is LNHDA and CDR2 SQIVND (reference sequence). With V trimmed by 3 bases and J by 6 bases, 9 bases remained unmatched. This CDR3 contains 16 residues. This CDR3 reads CASSMGAGGKAGELFF. DNA of the CDR3: TGTGCCAGTAGTATGGGTGCGGGAGGAAAGGCCGGGGAGCTGTTTTTT.

V and J are TRBV7-2 and TRBJ2-7; 9 bases are a match to TRBD2. The CDR3 sequence is 18 residues long. J was trimmed by 6 bases and V by 2 bases; bases with no gene match: 17. Germline CDR1 is SGHTA and CDR2 is FQGNSA. The DNA of the CDR3 is TGTGCCAGCAGCTTATTTTCCCGGGTTGCGGGAGGGCCGGGCGAGCAGTACTTC. This sequence encodes CASSLFSRVAGGPGEQYF. Complete variable domain (other parts from reference TRBV7-2 and TRBJ2-7): GAGVSQSPSNKVTEKGKDVELRCDPISGHTALYWYRQSLGQGLEFLIYFQGNSAPDKSGLPSDRFSAERTGGSVSTLTIQRTQQEDSAVYLCASSLFSRVAGGPGEQYFGPGTRLTVT.

The chain has TRBV20-1 and TRBJ2-3, with D perhaps matching TRBD2 (6 bases). Germline values: CDR1 DFQATT, CDR2 SNEGSKA (reference sequence). The V end was cut by 3 bases, the J end by 1 base, with 11 bases between. This CDR3 is built from 14 residues. The CDR3 region is CSASSGTRTDTQYF. The CDR3 DNA sequence: TGCAGTGCTAGTTCCGGGACTCGCACAGATACGCAGTATTTT.

V is TRBV3-1 (or the pseudogene TRBV3-2) and J is TRBJ2-1, with a possible D match to TRBD1 (5 bases). The germline CDR1 and CDR2 sequences are LGHDT and YNNKEL (reference sequence). Between the trimmed V and J ends, which lost 1 base and 6 bases, there was a span of 7 bases. This CDR3 is built from 13 residues. The CDR3 spells CASSQGQSNEQFF. CDR3 bases: TGTGCCAGCAGCCAAGGACAGAGCAATGAGCAGTTCTTC.

This sequence joins TRBV18 and TRBJ2-3, with TRBD2 matching over 7 bases. Trimming took 3 bases from V and 4 from J; bases not matched to a gene: 7. The length of the CDR3 is 15 residues. From germline, CDR1 is KGHSH and CDR2 LQKENI. This CDR3 reads CASSPSGRESDTQYF. Written as DNA, the CDR3 is TGTGCCAGCTCACCGTCGGGGCGGGAGTCAGATACGCAGTATTTT.

The rearrangement uses TRBV2 and TRBJ1-2; TRBD1 agrees at 12 bases. The V and J ends lost 4 bases and 3 bases, in that order; junction bases with no gene match: 6. This CDR3 is 16 amino acids long. CDR1 and CDR2 from the germline V gene are SNHLY and FYNNEI. CDR3 amino acids: CASSAQGTGGYYGYTF. CDR3 sequence (DNA): TGTGCCAGCAGTGCACAGGGGACAGGGGGCTACTATGGCTACACCTTC.

The chain employs TRBV5-4 and TRBJ2-7; D perhaps matches TRBD1 (6 bases). CDR1 is SGHNT, CDR2 YYREEE, per germline (reference sequence). V shed 0 bases and J shed 5 bases, with 12 bases lying between them. This CDR3 has 14 residues. The DNA for the CDR3 is TGTGCCAGCAGCTTGGACAGGGAATTAAACGAGCAGTACTTC. This encodes CASSLDRELNEQYF.

The chain employs TRBV18 and TRBJ1-1; D is perhaps TRBD1 (6 bases). Germline V gene sequence: CDR1 KGHSH, CDR2 LQKENI. The V gene lost 8 bases and the J gene lost 1 base, with 11 bases spanning the gap. The length of the CDR3 is 13 residues. The CDR3 loop is CASAGQSNTEAFF. CDR3 sequence (DNA): TGTGCCAGCGCAGGACAGTCGAACACTGAAGCTTTCTTT.

Comment on this clone: The same CDR3 can be traced to other DNA sequences in this sample. This rearrangement joins TRBV5-1 to TRBJ1-4; no firm D call. The V end lost 0 bases, the J end lost 6 bases, and 9 bases lay between the germline ends. Germline V CDR1 and CDR2: SGHRS, YFSETQ. CDR3 length equals 14 residues. The CDR3 bases are TGCGCCAGCAGCTTGGATAGTACAGATGAAAAACTGTTTTTT. Translated: CASSLDSTDEKLFF.

The rearrangement links TRBV6-5 to TRBJ1-6, with a weak D call TRBD1 (5 bases). CDR3 length: 13 residues. With 5 bases removed from V and 7 bases from J, the gap between germline ends came to 9 bases. Per the germline V gene, CDR1 is MNHEY and CDR2 is SVGAGI. CDR3 bases: TGTGCCAGCAGTATCCGGGGGAATTCACCCCTCCACTTT. Protein product: CASSIRGNSPLHF.

The J gene is TRBJ2-3, the V gene TRBV5-1; 7 nucleotides match TRBD2. Germline V CDR1 and CDR2: SGHRS, YFSETQ. Unmatched junction bases numbered 8, after V lost 4 bases and J lost 6 bases. The CDR3 totals 14 residues. CDR3 coding DNA: TGCGCCAGCAGCACGGAGCGGGGAACGGATACGCAGTATTTT. Its translation is CASSTERGTDTQYF. The variable domain in full, with the rest retrieved from reference TRBV5-1 and TRBJ2-3, is KAGVTQTPRYLIKTRGQQVTLSCSPISGHRSVSWYQQTPGQGLQFLFEYFSETQRNKGNFPGRFSGRQFSNSRSEMNVSTLELGDSALYLCASSTERGTDTQYFGPGTRLTVL.

The CDR3 loop is CSAPDNEKLFF. CDR3 bases: TGCAGTGCTCCAGATAATGAAAAACTGTTTTTT. This chain uses TRBV20-1 with TRBJ1-4, with unresolved D. Germline V gene data show CDR1 as DFQATT and CDR2 as SNEGSKA (reference sequence). V dropped 5 bases and J dropped 4 bases, with 5 bases sitting between them. This CDR3 region has 11 residues.

The chain combines TRBV19 with TRBJ2-1; possibly TRBD2 for D (5 bases). Trimming cost V 4 bases and J 4 bases, with 17 bases left between them. The CDR3 is 16 residues long. CDR1 is LNHDA, CDR2 SQIVND, per germline (reference sequence). CDR3 in DNA: TGTGCCAGTAGTAAACCCTCTAGCCCGGAATACAATGAGCAGTTCTTC. Amino acids: CASSKPSSPEYNEQFF.

The chain recombines TRBV7-2 with TRBJ2-7, with 9 positions matching TRBD2. With 7 bases clipped from V and 7 bases from J, the junction kept 20 bases outside the gene matches. This CDR3 contains 17 residues. Germline CDR1 reads SGHTA; CDR2 reads FQGNSA. CDR3 DNA sequence: TGTGCCAGCACCGGGGCGGGTAGCGGGAGTGTCCCGGAGGAGCAGTACTTC. It is translated as CASTGAGSGSVPEEQYF.

The V call is TRBV7-2, the J call TRBJ1-5, with a possible D match to TRBD1 (5 bases). Trimming removed 5 bases at V and 1 base at J, with 15 bases between. CDR1 and CDR2 (germline): SGHTA, FQGNSA. There are 16 residues in the CDR3. CDR3 sequence: CASSPGSGRSNQPQHF. CDR3 bases: TGTGCCAGCAGCCCAGGGTCGGGTCGCAGCAATCAGCCCCAGCATTTT. Supplemented by reference TRBV7-2 and TRBJ1-5, the full variable domain reads GAGVSQSPSNKVTEKGKDVELRCDPISGHTALYWYRQSLGQGLEFLIYFQGNSAPDKSGLPSDRFSAERTGGSVSTLTIQRTQQEDSAVYLCASSPGSGRSNQPQHFGDGTRLSIL.

This chain connects TRBV2 to TRBJ2-3, with TRBD2 matching 9 bases. The V gene's germline CDR1 is SNHLY and CDR2 FYNNEI. This CDR3 is built from 15 residues. Trimming removed 3 bases from V and 8 bases from J; junction bases left unmatched: 9. DNA for the CDR3: TGTGCCAGCAGTGACGTGCAGCGGGGGGTCGCTACGCAGTATTTT. The encoded protein is CASSDVQRGVATQYF.

V usage is TRBV7-2 and J usage is TRBJ1-1; no clear D gene. Germline loops: CDR1 SGHTA, CDR2 FQGNSA. The CDR3 spans 14 residues. V was pared by 5 bases and J by 1 base, with 11 bases between. The CDR3 DNA follows: TGTGCCAGCAGCCAGGACTGGGGGAACACTGAAGCTTTCTTT. It yields the protein CASSQDWGNTEAFF.

The chain joins TRBV10-1 to TRBJ2-1; a weak D match, TRBD2 (6 bases). V was shortened by 4 bases and J by 5 bases, with 18 bases between the two germline ends. There are 16 residues in the CDR3. The germline V gene encodes CDR1 WNHNN and CDR2 SYGVQD (reference sequence). CDR3 protein: CASSAGTLRPNNEQFF. As DNA, the CDR3 is TGCGCCAGCAGTGCGGGGACTCTAAGGCCCAACAATGAGCAGTTCTTC.

For this clone: One end of the junction does not line up with germline, which may come from a read error. The V call is TRBV11-3, the J call TRBJ1-1, with TRBD1 identical over 7 bases. The germline V gene has CDR1 SGHNT and CDR2 YENEEA. The CDR3 covers 17 residues. CDR3 coding DNA: TGTGCCAGCAGCGTAGAAGCCAACAGGGGAGTATTGACTGAAGCTTTCTTT. Translated: CASSVEANRGVLTEAFF.

The J gene is TRBJ2-3, the V gene TRBV6-5; D might be TRBD2 (6 bases). V was pared by 11 bases and J by 3 bases, with 15 bases between. CDR3 size: 13 residues. Looked up from germline, CDR1 is MNHEY and CDR2 is SVGAGI. CDR3 protein: CAGGYNPTDTQYF. The CDR3 bases are TGTGCCGGGGGGTACAATCCAACAGATACGCAGTATTTT.

The V call is TRBV18, the J call TRBJ2-3; possible D gene TRBD1, 7 bases. Germline CDR1 and CDR2: KGHSH and LQKENI. This CDR3 is 17 amino acids long. Trimming pared 6 bases from V and 0 bases from J, leaving 19 bases between. The CDR3 here is CASSPSAGQYSTDTQYF. The CDR3 coding sequence is TGTGCCAGCTCGCCCTCGGCGGGACAGTATAGCACAGATACGCAGTATTTT.

The chain employs TRBV7-2 and TRBJ2-7, with a weak D call TRBD1 (6 bases). CDR3 length: 15 residues. Looked up from germline, CDR1 is SGHTA and CDR2 is FQGNSA. Deletions cut 5 bases from V and 6 bases from J, with 20 bases between. The CDR3 reads CASSARTVRSPEQYF. CDR3 nucleotide sequence: TGTGCCAGCAGCGCAAGGACAGTCCGTTCTCCCGAGCAGTACTTC. Combining the CDR3 with reference TRBV7-2 and TRBJ2-7 gives the whole variable domain GAGVSQSPSNKVTEKGKDVELRCDPISGHTALYWYRQSLGQGLEFLIYFQGNSAPDKSGLPSDRFSAERTGGSVSTLTIQRTQQEDSAVYLCASSARTVRSPEQYFGPGTRLTVT.

The chain employs TRBV24-1 and TRBJ1-2; no definite D call. The CDR3 spans 17 residues. Germline CDR1 is KGHDR and CDR2 is SFDVKD. Trimming removed 9 bases from V and 2 bases from J, with 24 bases in between. The CDR3, as DNA: TGTGCCACCCCGAGGGTGGTTACCCAAACCCCCAACTATGGCTACACCTTC. Encoded protein: CATPRVVTQTPNYGYTF.

The rearrangement joins TRBV6-2 or TRBV6-3 to TRBJ1-1; D uncertain. CDR1 and CDR2 (germline): MNHEY, SVGEGT. The CDR3 consists of 13 residues. V lost 3 bases and J lost 5, with 10 bases in between. The CDR3 nucleotides read TGTGCCAGCAGTTATTCGGGGAGTACTGAAGCTTTCTTT. Protein sequence: CASSYSGSTEAFF.

This chain links TRBV27 with TRBJ2-1; 7 bases agree with TRBD1. Germline lookup yields CDR1 MNHEY and CDR2 SMNVEV (reference sequence). This CDR3 has 15 amino acids. The junction had 5 bases not matched to a gene; V was cut back by 6 bases and J by 0 bases. The CDR3 is CASRKGQSSYNEQFF. CDR3 DNA: TGTGCCAGCAGAAAGGGACAGAGCTCCTACAATGAGCAGTTCTTC.

The chain links TRBV20-1 to TRBJ1-1; D might be TRBD1 (6 bases). The CDR3 consists of 13 residues. Germline-derived CDR1 and CDR2 are DFQATT and SNEGSKA (reference sequence). Trimming removed 3 bases from V and 11 bases from J, with 19 bases in between. CDR3 sequence reads: CSASGTTEGTAFF. The CDR3 nucleotides are TGCAGTGCTAGTGGGACAACGGAAGGAACCGCTTTCTTT.

This rearrangement joins TRBV7-3 to TRBJ2-1; TRBD2 matches at 10 bases. J gave up 8 bases and V 5 bases, and 9 bases lay outside the gene matches. The CDR3 extends over 15 amino acids. From germline, CDR1 is SGHTA and CDR2 FQGTGA. Here the CDR3 DNA reads TGTGCCAGCAGCAAGAGCGGGAGGGCCGTAGATGAGCAGTTCTTC. This gives the protein CASSKSGRAVDEQFF.

J is TRBJ1-6 and V is TRBV27, with TRBD1 identical over 7 bases. The CDR3 totals 15 residues. V lost 5 bases, J lost 7 bases, and 8 bases stayed unmatched. Germline lookup yields CDR1 MNHEY and CDR2 SMNVEV (reference sequence). CDR3 sequence reads: CASSTHRGGNSPLHF. The CDR3 DNA is TGTGCCAGCAGTACCCACAGGGGCGGGAATTCACCCCTCCACTTT.

The rearrangement uses TRBV6-5 and TRBJ1-5, with D possibly being TRBD1 (5 bases). Trimming shortened V by 9 bases and J by 5 bases, and 14 bases separated the two germline ends. The CDR3 totals 13 residues. Germline V CDR1 and CDR2: MNHEY, SVGAGI. The CDR3 nucleotides are TGTGCCAGTCGACCGGGGGACCATCAGCCCCAGCATTTT. Its protein is CASRPGDHQPQHF.